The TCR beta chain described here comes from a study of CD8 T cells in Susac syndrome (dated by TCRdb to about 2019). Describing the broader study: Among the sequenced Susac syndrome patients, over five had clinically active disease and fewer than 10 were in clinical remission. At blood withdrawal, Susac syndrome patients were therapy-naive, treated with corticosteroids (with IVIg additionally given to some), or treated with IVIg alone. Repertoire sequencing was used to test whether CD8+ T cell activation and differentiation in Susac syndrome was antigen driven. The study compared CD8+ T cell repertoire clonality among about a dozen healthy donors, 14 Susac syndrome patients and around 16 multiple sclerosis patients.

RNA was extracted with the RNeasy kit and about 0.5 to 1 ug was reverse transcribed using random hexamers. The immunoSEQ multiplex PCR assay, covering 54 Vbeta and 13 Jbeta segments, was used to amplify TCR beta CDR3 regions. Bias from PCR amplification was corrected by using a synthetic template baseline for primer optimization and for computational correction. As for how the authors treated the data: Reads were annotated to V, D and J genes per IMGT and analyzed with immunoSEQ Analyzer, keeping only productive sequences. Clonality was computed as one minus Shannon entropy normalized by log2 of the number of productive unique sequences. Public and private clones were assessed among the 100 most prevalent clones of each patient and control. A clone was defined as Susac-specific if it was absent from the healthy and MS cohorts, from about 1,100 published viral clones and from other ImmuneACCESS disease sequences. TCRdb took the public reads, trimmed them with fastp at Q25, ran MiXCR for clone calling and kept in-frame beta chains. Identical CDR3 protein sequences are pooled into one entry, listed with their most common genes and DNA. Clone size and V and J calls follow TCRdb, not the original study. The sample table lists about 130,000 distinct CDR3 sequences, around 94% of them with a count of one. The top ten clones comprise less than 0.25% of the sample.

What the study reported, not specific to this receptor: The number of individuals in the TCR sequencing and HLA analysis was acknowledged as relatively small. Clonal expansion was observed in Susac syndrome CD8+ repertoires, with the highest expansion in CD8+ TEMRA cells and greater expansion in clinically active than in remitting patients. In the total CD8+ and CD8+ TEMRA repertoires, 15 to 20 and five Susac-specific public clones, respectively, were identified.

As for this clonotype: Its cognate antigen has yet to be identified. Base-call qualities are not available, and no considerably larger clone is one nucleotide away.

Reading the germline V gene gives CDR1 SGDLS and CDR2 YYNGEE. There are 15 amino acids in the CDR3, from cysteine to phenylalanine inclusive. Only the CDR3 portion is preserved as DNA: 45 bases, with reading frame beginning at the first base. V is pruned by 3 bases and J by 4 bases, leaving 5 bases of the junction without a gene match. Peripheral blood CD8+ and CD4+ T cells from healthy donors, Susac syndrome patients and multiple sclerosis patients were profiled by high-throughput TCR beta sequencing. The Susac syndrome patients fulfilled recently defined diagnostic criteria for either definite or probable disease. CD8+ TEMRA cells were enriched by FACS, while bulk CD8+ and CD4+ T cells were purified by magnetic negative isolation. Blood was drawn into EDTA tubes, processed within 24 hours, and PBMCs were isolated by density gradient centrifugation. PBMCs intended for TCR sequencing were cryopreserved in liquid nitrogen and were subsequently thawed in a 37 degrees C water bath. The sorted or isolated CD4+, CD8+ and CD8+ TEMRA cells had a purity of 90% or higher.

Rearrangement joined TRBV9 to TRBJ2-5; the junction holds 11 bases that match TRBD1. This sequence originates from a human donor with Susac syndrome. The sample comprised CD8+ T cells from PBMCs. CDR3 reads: CASSEGQGVLETQYF. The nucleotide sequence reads TGTGCCAGCAGCGAGGGACAGGGGGTATTAGAGACCCAGTACTTC.